Shown below are 7 T cell receptor beta chains from a single sample sequenced in a study of vaccination and CD4 T cells after COVID-19. Oncomine TCR Beta short-read sequencing was applied to DNA from cultured CD4+ T cells. TCRdb processed the PCR reads anew with MiXCR; each CDR3 protein has one entry. The sample contains 13,000 or so distinct CDR3 sequences, about 50% of which appear only once. These receptors have no identified antigens. Treatment described: roughly 10-day PBMC culture with coronavirus spike peptide pools or control peptides (ViraFEST assay). Source material: CD4+ T cells from blood, cultured in vitro. The receptors come from a human donor who had recovered from COVID-19.

V and J are TRBV7-2 and TRBJ2-3, with 10 bases lining up with TRBD2. Germline V gene lookup returns CDR1 SGHTA and CDR2 FQGNSA. The CDR3 is 16 residues long. V was clipped by 1 base and J by 1 base; unmatched bases: 2. CDR3 protein: CASSLELAGGTDTQYF. As DNA, the CDR3 is TGTGCCAGCAGCTTAGAGCTAGCGGGAGGCACAGATACGCAGTATTTT.

This clonotype has only a few counts. The V call is TRBV5-1, the J call TRBJ1-6; 8 nucleotides align to TRBD1. The CDR3 contains 15 residues. Unmatched junction bases numbered 7, after V lost 7 bases and J lost 4 bases. Germline V gene sequence: CDR1 SGHRS, CDR2 YFSETQ. The CDR3 DNA is TGCGCCAGCCACCAGGGGGCAGGATATAATTCACCCCTCCACTTT. Translated: CASHQGAGYNSPLHF.

V is TRBV14 and J is TRBJ1-1; maybe TRBD1 (5 bases). The V end was cut by 0 bases, the J end by 6 bases, with 14 bases between. From germline, CDR1 is SGHDN and CDR2 FVKESK. The CDR3 contains 15 residues. DNA for the CDR3: TGTGCCAGCAGCCAAGATGGTCGGGGGGACGCTGAAGCTTTCTTT. Translation gives CASSQDGRGDAEAFF.

This chain uses TRBV18 with TRBJ2-5, with 9 bases lining up with TRBD2. This CDR3 spans 15 amino acids. The germline V gene encodes CDR1 KGHSH and CDR2 LQKENI. The V segment lost 1 base and the J segment 5 bases; nucleotides outside the gene matches: 5. The CDR3 coding sequence is TGTGCCAGCTCACCACTAGCGGGAGAGGGGGAGACCCAGTACTTC. Residues: CASSPLAGEGETQYF.

The rearrangement links TRBV7-9 to TRBJ1-1, with 7 bases lining up with TRBD1. Germline V CDR1 and CDR2: SEHNR, FQNEAQ (reference sequence). J was trimmed by 3 bases and V by 2 bases; bases with no gene match: 24. The CDR3 runs to 21 residues. CDR3 residues: CASSLRSSPRGRVDVHTEAFF. CDR3 nucleotide sequence: TGTGCCAGCAGCTTACGGTCATCGCCGAGGGGGCGGGTCGATGTTCACACTGAAGCTTTCTTT.

The J gene is TRBJ1-5, the V gene TRBV7-8; D call uncertain. With 4 bases removed from V and 4 bases from J, the gap between germline ends came to 8 bases. Per germline, CDR1 SGHVS and CDR2 FQNEAQ. This CDR3 is 13 amino acids long. The chain's CDR3 is CASSSDRNQPQHF. The CDR3 DNA sequence: TGTGCCAGCAGCTCCGATCGGAATCAGCCCCAGCATTTT.

This clonotype was found once. The chain has TRBV20-1 and TRBJ1-4; 7 nucleotides align to TRBD1. The CDR3 contains 13 residues. Germline values: CDR1 DFQATT, CDR2 SNEGSKA (reference sequence). V dropped 7 bases and J dropped 8; count of bases not matched to a gene: 10. CDR3 sequence: CSVTSRDREKLFF. The CDR3 DNA follows: TGCAGTGTTACGTCGAGGGACAGAGAAAAACTGTTTTTT.